The entry below describes one T cell receptor beta chain. Its target is unknown. Generated by immunoSEQ multiplex PCR, the TCRdb table keeps only in-frame clones and is missing some. The sample carries under 40,000 clones, roughly 82% recorded once. Time point indicated: pretreatment peripheral blood. The source of the sample is a study of PD-L1 blockade in urothelial cancer. Looking at the study overall: At some point between 2013 and 2015, patients got going on atezolizumab, taking 1,200 mg intravenously every 3 weeks. Study findings and constraints: At the 3-week point, tumor-associated blood clones expanded more in durable-benefit patients.

Germline V gene sequence: CDR1 SGHVS, CDR2 FQNEAQ. This CDR3 region has 16 residues. V dropped 2 bases and J dropped 4 bases, with 15 bases sitting between them. The sample consisted of PBMCs, taken around atezolizumab (anti-PD-L1) treatment. The chain combines TRBV7-8 with TRBJ1-5; maybe TRBD1 (6 bases). This clonotype was sampled from a man between 60 and 75 years old with urothelial cancer. CDR3 nucleotides: TGTGCCAGCAGCTTAAGTAAAGGGGGTGCAAATCAGCCCCAGCATTTT. Translating gives CASSLSKGGANQPQHF.